This T cell receptor beta chain was documented in a study of control samples from healthy donors and cancer patients. Germline V lookup: CDR1 SGDLS, CDR2 YYNGEE. The length of the CDR3 is 15 residues. Trimming removed 8 bases from V and 2 bases from J; junction bases left unmatched: 10. TCRdb keeps only in-frame clones here, not all; method: immunoSEQ multiplex PCR. The sample carries some 150,000 clones, around 93% recorded once. Sequences were obtained from blood. The TCR comes from a woman in her sixties or seventies in good health. The chain combines TRBV9 with TRBJ2-1; 7 bases agree with TRBD1. CDR3: CASSKTGPPYNEQFF. CDR3 nucleotide sequence: TGTGCCAGTTCGAAGACAGGGCCACCCTACAATGAGCAGTTCTTC.